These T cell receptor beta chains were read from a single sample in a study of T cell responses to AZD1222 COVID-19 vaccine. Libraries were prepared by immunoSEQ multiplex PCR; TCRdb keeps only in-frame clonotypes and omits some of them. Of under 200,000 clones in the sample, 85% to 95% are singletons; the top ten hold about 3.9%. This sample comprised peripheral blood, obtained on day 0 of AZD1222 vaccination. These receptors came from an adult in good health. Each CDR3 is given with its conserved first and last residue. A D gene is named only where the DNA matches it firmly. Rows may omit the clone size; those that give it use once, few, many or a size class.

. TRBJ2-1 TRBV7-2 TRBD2 TGTGCCAGCAGCCCCCAGCGGGAGAGCGATGAGCAGTTCTTC CASSPQRESDEQFF
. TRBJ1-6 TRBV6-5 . TGTGCCAGCAGTTATCGGGTAAATTCACCCCTCCACTTT CASSYRVNSPLHF
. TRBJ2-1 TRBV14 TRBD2 TGTGCCAGCAGCCGCTCCGGGACTAGCGGGAGGGCCGAGCAGTTCTTC CASSRSGTSGRAEQFF
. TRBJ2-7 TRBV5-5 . TGTGCCAGCAGCTTCAGGGGACTGGGCTACGAGCAGTACTTC CASSFRGLGYEQYF
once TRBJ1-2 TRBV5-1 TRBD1 TGCGCCAGCAGCTTGTACCGGGACAGGGAAGATGGCTACACCTTC CASSLYRDREDGYTF
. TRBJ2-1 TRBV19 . TGTGCCAGTAGTATTATAGGGCTAGGTGACGACAATGAGCAGTTCTTC CASSIIGLGDDNEQFF
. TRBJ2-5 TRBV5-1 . TGCGCCAGCAGAGTGGGGACTGGAGAGACCCAGTACTTC CASRVGTGETQYF
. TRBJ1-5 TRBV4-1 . TGCGCCAGCAGCCAAGATGGATGGGGGCAGCCCCAGCATTTT CASSQDGWGQPQHF
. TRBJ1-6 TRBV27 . TGTGCCAGCAGTTTAACAGCGAGCTCCTATAATTCACCCCTCCACTTT CASSLTASSYNSPLHF
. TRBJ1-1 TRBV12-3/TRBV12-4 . TGTGCCAGCAGTTTCGGGACTGAAGCTTTCTTT CASSFGTEAFF
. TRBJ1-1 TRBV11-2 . TGTGCCAGCAGCCCCGACAGAGGGGCTGAAGCTTTCTTT CASSPDRGAEAFF
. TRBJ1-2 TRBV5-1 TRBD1 TGCGCCAGCAGCCCCGACAGGGTAGGTGGCTACACCTTC CASSPDRVGGYTF
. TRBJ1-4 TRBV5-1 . TGCGCCAGCAGCTTGGGGACCGGGGAAAAACTGTTTTTT CASSLGTGEKLFF
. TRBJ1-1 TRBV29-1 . TGCAGCGTTGAACGAGTGAACACTGAAGCTTTCTTT CSVERVNTEAFF
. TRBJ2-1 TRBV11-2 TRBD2 TGTGCCAGCAGCCCCGGACTAGCGGGGGCCGAGCAGTTCTTC CASSPGLAGAEQFF
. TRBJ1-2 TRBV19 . TGTGCCAGTTCCGAACTTCTTGGGGCCCGGAATGGCTACACCTTC CASSELLGARNGYTF
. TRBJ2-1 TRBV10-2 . TGCGCCAGCAGTCTCGGGGACTTGGGTTCCTACAATGAGCAGTTCTTC CASSLGDLGSYNEQFF
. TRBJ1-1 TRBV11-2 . TGTGCCAGCAGCTTAGTAAGGGGAAGGACGGTGAACACTGAAGCTTTCTTT CASSLVRGRTVNTEAFF
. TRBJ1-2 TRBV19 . TGTGCCAGTAGTATTATGGACGAGGGAGGGAACTATGGCTACACCTTC CASSIMDEGGNYGYTF
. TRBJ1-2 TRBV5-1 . TGCGCCAGCAGGGGGGCCGACTCTCCCTATGGCTACACCTTC CASRGADSPYGYTF
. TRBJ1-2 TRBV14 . TGTGCCAGCAGCCACGTGTCTGAAGGGATAGACTATGGCTACACCTTC CASSHVSEGIDYGYTF
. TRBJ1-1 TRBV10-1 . TGCGCCAGCAGTGAGTCGCCGGGGGTCACTGAAGCTTTCTTT CASSESPGVTEAFF
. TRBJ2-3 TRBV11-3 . TGTGCCAGCAGCTCGAATGTCGCAGATACGCAGTATTTT CASSSNVADTQYF
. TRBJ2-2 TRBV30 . TGTGCCTGGAGTCGACCCGGGGAGCTGTTTTTT CAWSRPGELFF
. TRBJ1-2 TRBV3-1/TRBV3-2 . TGTGCCAGCAGCCTGCCCGACGGGGCTGGGGGCTACACCTTC CASSLPDGAGGYTF
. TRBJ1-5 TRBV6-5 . TGTGCCAGCAGTTACGAGAGGGGGGGCAATCAGCCCCAGCATTTT CASSYERGGNQPQHF
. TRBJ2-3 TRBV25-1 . TGTGCCAGCAGTAGGAAGGAATCCTCAGATACGCAGTATTTT CASSRKESSDTQYF
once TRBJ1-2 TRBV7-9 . TGTGCCAGCAGCCTACGGGGAGGGGGGAACTATGGCTACACCTTC CASSLRGGGNYGYTF
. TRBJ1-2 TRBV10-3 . TGTGCCATCAGAGGCGGAGGAGAACTTAACTATGGCTACACCTTC CAIRGGGELNYGYTF
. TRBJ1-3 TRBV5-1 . TGCGCCAGCAGCTTGATAACAGGAGGCTACTCTGGAAACACCATATATTTT CASSLITGGYSGNTIYF
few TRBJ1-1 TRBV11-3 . TGTGCCAGCAGCTCAACCCCAGGGGCGGTCTTCTTT CASSSTPGAVFF
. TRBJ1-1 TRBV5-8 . TGTGCCAGCAGCTTTCGGGATGGCGCTGAAGCTTTCTTT CASSFRDGAEAFF
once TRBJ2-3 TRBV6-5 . TGTGCCAGCAGTTACACCGGGGGCGAATCAGATACGCAGTATTTT CASSYTGGESDTQYF
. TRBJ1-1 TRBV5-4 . TGTGCCAGCAGCTTGGGGGCCCTCAACACTGAAGCTTTCTTT CASSLGALNTEAFF
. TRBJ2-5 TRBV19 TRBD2 TGTGCCACTAGGACTAGCGGAAGGGAGACCCAGTACTTC CATRTSGRETQYF
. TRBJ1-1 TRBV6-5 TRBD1 TGTGCCAGCAGTTTGCGACAGGGGGTAGAAATCACTGAAGCTTTCTTT CASSLRQGVEITEAFF
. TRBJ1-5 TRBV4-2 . TGTGCCAGCAGCCAAGACAGGGTAGGGGGCAATCAGCCCCAGCATTTT CASSQDRVGGNQPQHF
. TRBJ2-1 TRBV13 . TGTGCCAGCAGCTTAAATCCCGGGGAGAGTGGGGACTACAATGAGCAGTTCTTC CASSLNPGESGDYNEQFF
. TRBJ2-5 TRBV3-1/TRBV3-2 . TGTGCCAGCAGCCAAGCGGGGTACCAAGAGACCCAGTACTTC CASSQAGYQETQYF
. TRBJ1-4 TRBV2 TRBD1 TGTGCCAGCAGTGACGTAGGACAGGGTGGTGAAAAACTGTTTTTT CASSDVGQGGEKLFF
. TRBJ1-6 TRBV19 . TGTGCCAGTAGTATAGAATTCTGGACAGATAATTCACCCCTCCACTTT CASSIEFWTDNSPLHF
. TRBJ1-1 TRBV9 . . CASSVGPGALGNPFF
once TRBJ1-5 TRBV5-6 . TGTGCCAGCAGCTTCGGGGGGCAGCCCCAGCATTTT CASSFGGQPQHF
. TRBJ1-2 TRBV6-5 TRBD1 TGTGCCAGCAGCCCGGACAGGGCTGGCTACACCTTC CASSPDRAGYTF
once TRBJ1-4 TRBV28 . TGTGCCAGCAGTTTATGGTCCGGTGGTTCTAATGAAAAACTGTTTTTT CASSLWSGGSNEKLFF
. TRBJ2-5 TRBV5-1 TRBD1 TGCGCCAGCAGCTTGGGTTCAGGGGGCTACCGGGAGACCCAGTACTTC CASSLGSGGYRETQYF
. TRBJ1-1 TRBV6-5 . TGTGCCAGCAGTTACTCGGGAGTGGAAGCTTTCTTT CASSYSGVEAFF
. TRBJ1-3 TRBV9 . TGTGCCAGCGGCCCTGGAAACACCATATATTTT CASGPGNTIYF
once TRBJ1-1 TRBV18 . TGTGCCAGCTCACCACCAGGGACACCGAACACTGAAGCTTTCTTT CASSPPGTPNTEAFF
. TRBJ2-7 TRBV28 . TGTGCCAGCAGTTTACGCGGTCTCCTCACCTACGAGCAGTACTTC CASSLRGLLTYEQYF
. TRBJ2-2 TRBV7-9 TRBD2 TGTGCCAGCACCCCTAGCGGGAGTCCCACCGGGGAGCTGTTTTTT CASTPSGSPTGELFF
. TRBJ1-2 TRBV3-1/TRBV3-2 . TGTGCCAGCAGCCCGACGCTTCAGGGCTATGGCTACACCTTC CASSPTLQGYGYTF
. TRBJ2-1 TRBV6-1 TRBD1 TGTGCCAGCAATGACAGGGGGCCCGCGGGGAGGAATGAGCAGTTCTTC CASNDRGPAGRNEQFF
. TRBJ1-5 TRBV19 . TGTGCCAGTAGTAAGGACGGGTATAGCAATCAGCCCCAGCATTTT CASSKDGYSNQPQHF
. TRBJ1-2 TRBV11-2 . TGTGCCAGCAGCTTTCGGGGGAATAACTATGGCTACACCTTC CASSFRGNNYGYTF